These 4 T cell receptor beta chains came from one sample sequenced in a study of T cells after yellow fever vaccination. TCRdb used MiXCR to reprocess the 5' RACE reads, holding one entry per CDR3 protein. Found here are about 300,000 distinct CDR3 sequences, 7.5% to 9.5% of them singletons; the top ten hold about 3.7%. The source material was CD4+ T cells sorted from PBMCs, sampled 5 days after the yellow fever booster vaccination. Receptor source: a man younger than 35 who received the YFV17D yellow fever vaccine.

This clonotype was observed at least ten times. The rearrangement links TRBV2 to TRBJ1-3; the match to TRBD1 covers 7 bases. Losses at the gene ends were 8 bases for V and 3 bases for J; bases not matched to a gene: 7. The length of the CDR3 is 14 residues. The germline gives CDR1 SNHLY, CDR2 FYNNEI. CDR3 sequence: CASRDHRGGNTIYF. The CDR3 bases are TGTGCCAGCCGAGACCACAGGGGTGGAAACACCATATATTTT.

This clonotype was counted between two and nine times. The chain combines TRBV25-1 with TRBJ2-7; 11 bases map to TRBD1. CDR1 MGHDK and CDR2 SYGVNS come from the germline V gene. V lost 4 bases, J lost 5 bases, and 10 bases stayed unmatched. The CDR3 spans 16 residues. CDR3 region: CASSASPGQGAHEQYF. CDR3 nucleotides: TGTGCCAGCAGTGCCTCTCCCGGACAGGGGGCCCACGAGCAGTACTTC.

Ten or more counts support this clonotype. The V call is TRBV7-2, the J call TRBJ2-2; tentatively, D is TRBD2 (5 bases). The CDR3 is 14 residues long. V was pared by 3 bases and J by 6 bases, with 11 bases between. CDR1 SGHTA and CDR2 FQGNSA come from the germline V gene. CDR3 sequence: CASSFSPGAGELFF. The CDR3 DNA reads TGTGCCAGCAGCTTCTCCCCCGGGGCCGGGGAGCTGTTTTTT. The variable domain in full, completed from reference TRBV7-2 and TRBJ2-2, reads GAGVSQSPSNKVTEKGKDVELRCDPISGHTALYWYRQSLGQGLEFLIYFQGNSAPDKSGLPSDRFSAERTGGSVSTLTIQRTQQEDSAVYLCASSFSPGAGELFFGEGSRLTVL.

This clonotype has at least ten counts. The gene calls are TRBV11-2 and TRBJ1-1; D may be TRBD1 (5 bases). Trimming removed 2 bases from V and 4 bases from J, with 8 bases in between. Germline-derived CDR1 and CDR2 are SGHAT and FQNNGV. The CDR3 is 13 residues long. CDR3 DNA sequence: TGTGCCAGCAGCTTATTTGGGGGCACTGAAGCTTTCTTT. The encoded protein is CASSLFGGTEAFF.